The 7 T cell receptor beta chains in this list originate from one sample, sequenced in a study of blood T cell repertoires in COVID-19. This table comes from immunoSEQ multiplex PCR, and its TCRdb copy is limited to in-frame clones, with some not included. In the table there are hundreds of thousands of clones, around 89% of which are singletons. Sequenced: peripheral blood. The receptors were gathered from a man aged 35-49 years with acute or convalescent COVID-19.

The chain joins TRBV11-2 to TRBJ2-2; D is unclear. The CDR3 contains 15 residues. Trimming left V 6 bases short and J 6 bases short, with 17 bases between. CDR1 is SGHAT, CDR2 FQNNGV, per germline. The CDR3 nucleotides are TGTGCCAGCAGGAGCCTAGTATTTAAGCCCGGGGAGCTGTTTTTT. Its translation: CASRSLVFKPGELFF.

Here the CDR3 DNA reads TGCGCCAGCAGCCCCGCAGCGGTTAGTTTTAGCTACACCTTC. It codes for CASSPAAVSFSYTF. This chain links TRBV5-1 with TRBJ1-2; D not certain. The CDR3 spans 14 residues. Germline assignment: CDR1 SGHRS and CDR2 YFSETQ. V lost 4 bases to trimming and J lost 9 bases, with 19 bases between them.

CDR3 region: CASSQEKRLAGGPDNEQFF. CDR3 nucleotides: TGCGCCAGCAGCCAAGAGAAGCGGTTAGCGGGAGGGCCGGACAATGAGCAGTTCTTC. The rearrangement uses TRBV4-1 and TRBJ2-1; TRBD2 agrees at 11 bases. Germline-derived CDR1 and CDR2 are MGHRA and YSYEKL. V gave up 0 bases and J gave up 5 bases; unmatched junction bases: 12. The length of the CDR3 is 19 residues.

The V gene is TRBV9, the J gene TRBJ1-5; 8 bases map to TRBD1. The CDR3 runs to 15 residues. After removal of 3 bases from V and 5 bases from J, the junction contained 7 bases not matched to a gene. The V gene's germline CDR1 is SGDLS and CDR2 YYNGEE. The CDR3 coding sequence is TGTGCCAGCAGCGAGGGGCAGGGGGCAGATCAGCCCCAGCATTTT. This encodes CASSEGQGADQPQHF.

This chain joins TRBV3-1 (or the pseudogene TRBV3-2) and TRBJ2-4; TRBD2 matches 7 bases. This CDR3 has 14 residues. From germline, CDR1 is LGHDT and CDR2 YNNKEL (reference sequence). J gave up 1 base and V 10 bases, and 7 bases lay outside the gene matches. CDR3 bases: TGTGCCACCCAGGGAGGGGATGCCAAAAACATTCAGTACTTC. Residues: CATQGGDAKNIQYF.

The chain has TRBV4-1 and TRBJ2-5; 7 nucleotides agree with TRBD2. This CDR3 comprises 15 residues. With V trimmed by 1 base and J by 5 bases, 7 bases remained unmatched. Germline CDR1 reads MGHRA; CDR2 reads YSYEKL. DNA for the CDR3: TGCGCCAGCAGCCAAGGGGACTACTGGACTGAGACCCAGTACTTC. Its protein is CASSQGDYWTETQYF.

The V call is TRBV5-1, the J call TRBJ1-2; TRBD1 matches 9 bases. V lost 3 bases to trimming and J lost 8 bases; unmatched junction nucleotides: 14. The length of the CDR3 is 16 residues. Germline-derived CDR1 and CDR2 are SGHRS and YFSETQ. This CDR3 reads CASSYGQGIPTGGYTF. The CDR3 nucleotides are TGCGCCAGCAGCTACGGACAGGGGATCCCAACGGGGGGCTACACCTTC. The full variable domain, completed using reference TRBV5-1 and TRBJ1-2, is KAGVTQTPRYLIKTRGQQVTLSCSPISGHRSVSWYQQTPGQGLQFLFEYFSETQRNKGNFPGRFSGRQFSNSRSEMNVSTLELGDSALYLCASSYGQGIPTGGYTFGSGTRLTVV.